This T cell receptor (beta chain) was sequenced in a study of cytomegalovirus exposure and HLA in healthy donors. Study-wide results and limits: Later analysis identified about 17,000 TCR beta sequences associated with HLA alleles, using a false discovery rate threshold of 0.05.

The primer mix had 60 Vbeta and 13 Jbeta primers. TCRdb's copy holds only in-frame clones and misses some; the assay was immunoSEQ multiplex PCR. The table has 150,000 or so clones, roughly 75% seen once. The CDR3 spans 17 residues. Germline CDR1 SGHNT, CDR2 YYREEE (reference sequence). Trimming left V 4 bases short and J 4 bases short, with 21 bases between. This clone has only a few counts. The antigen is undetermined. The chain uses TRBV5-4 and TRBJ2-1; the D gene is possibly TRBD2 (5 bases). Sequencing input: PBMCs. This clonotype originated in a man between 18 and 29 years old in good health and CMV-seropositive. The CDR3: CASSQTPLPGSYNEQFF. DNA of the CDR3: TGTGCCAGCAGCCAGACACCTTTACCGGGATCATACAATGAGCAGTTCTTC.